This TCR beta chain was sequenced in a study of blood T cell repertoires in COVID-19. Overall study: The origin of the acute and convalescent COVID-19 samples was the United States, Italy and Spain. Sources were T cells, B-cell-depleted T cells, or PBMCs; the material itself was cDNA or gDNA.

As regards this clone: The sample has other DNA sequences that encode this CDR3 too.

In the source study's methods: Amplification with reference gene primers provided the estimates of nucleated cell counts. Produced via immunoSEQ multiplex PCR; TCRdb's table is partial and in-frame only. D and trimming were read from the DNA, whereas the V and J calls and clone size are those reported in that table. The data hold 200,000 to 250,000 clones, with 82% observed a single time. The sequencing sample was made of peripheral blood. This receptor was obtained from a woman over 75 with acute or convalescent COVID-19.

As DNA, the CDR3 is TGTGCCAGCAGCTTCCCCGCAGGGGGCACAGATACGCAGTATTTT. It encodes CASSFPAGGTDTQYF. The chain joins TRBV7-3 to TRBJ2-3; a weak D match, TRBD1 (6 bases). Looked up from germline, CDR1 is SGHTA and CDR2 is FQGTGA. This CDR3 has 15 residues. V was trimmed by 3 bases and J by 1 base, leaving 11 bases between them.